The rows below give T cell receptor beta chains drawn from one sample of a study of blood T cell repertoires in COVID-19. TCRdb's copy holds only in-frame clones and misses some; the assay was immunoSEQ multiplex PCR. This table has about 250,000 clones, approximately 89% appearing once. The sample consisted of peripheral blood. The origin of the receptors is a woman aged 25 to 39 with COVID-19, enrolled during active disease. Each CDR3 is given with its conserved first and last residue. Each record gives: D gene, J gene, V gene, clone size, CDR3 DNA, CDR3 protein. The D gene is left open where the match is weak. Clone size is not always given. Where it is, it says once, few, many or a class for expanded clones.

TRBD1 TRBJ1-4 TRBV6-5 - TGTGCCAGCAGAGACAGGGGAGCAACTAATGAAAAACTGTTTTTT CASRDRGATNEKLFF
TRBD2 TRBJ2-3 TRBV6-2/TRBV6-3 - TGTGCCAGCAGTTATAGGACTAGTGGCACAGATACGCAGTATTTT CASSYRTSGTDTQYF
- TRBJ2-3 TRBV5-8 - TGTGCCAGCAGCTTGCACCTGGGGGGGCGCACAGATACGCAGTATTTT CASSLHLGGRTDTQYF
- TRBJ2-2 TRBV5-6 - TGTGCCAGCAGCTTGGCCCTCGGGGTGTCCGGGGAGCTGTTTTTT CASSLALGVSGELFF
TRBD1 TRBJ1-5 TRBV28 few TGTGCCAGCAGTTTAGCGACAGGGGCGCCGAATCAGCCCCAGCATTTT CASSLATGAPNQPQHF
TRBD2 TRBJ2-1 TRBV3-1/TRBV3-2 once TGTGCCAGCAGCCCAGGGACTAGCGGGAGCTACAATGAGCAGTTCTTC CASSPGTSGSYNEQFF
- TRBJ1-5 TRBV27 - TGTGCCAGCAGTTTATTGTCAGGGAACCAGCCCCAGCATTTT CASSLLSGNQPQHF
TRBD2 TRBJ2-5 TRBV7-9 - TGTGCCAGCACGGCCCCCGGGGGGAACCAAGAGACCCAGTACTTC CASTAPGGNQETQYF
TRBD1 TRBJ2-1 TRBV7-9 - TGTGCCAGCAGCTTACAGGGGACAGGGGTCCTTAGGGAGCAGTTCTTC CASSLQGTGVLREQFF
TRBD1 TRBJ2-2 TRBV19 - TGTGCCAGTAGTGTGGGGACAGGGGCGGGCGGGGAGCTGTTTTTT CASSVGTGAGGELFF
- TRBJ1-2 TRBV4-1 - TGCGCCAGCAGCCAAGACCGGAGCACATCCCACAACTATGGCTACACCTTC CASSQDRSTSHNYGYTF
- TRBJ2-1 TRBV3-1/TRBV3-2 once TGTGCCAGCAGCCTGGACGGTTACAGGGAGCAGTTCTTC CASSLDGYREQFF
TRBD1 TRBJ2-3 TRBV29-1 - TGCAGCGTTGAAGAGATGGAAGCGGCCAGGGGGAGTACGCAGTATTTT CSVEEMEAARGSTQYF
TRBD2 TRBJ2-2 TRBV3-1/TRBV3-2 - TGTGCCAGCAGCCACTTGGGACTAGCGGGAGGGCCCGACGGGGAGCTGTTTTTT CASSHLGLAGGPDGELFF
TRBD1 TRBJ1-2 TRBV19 once TGTGCCAGTAGTCCCCCCGGGACAGTGAATGGCTACACCTTC CASSPPGTVNGYTF
- TRBJ1-5 TRBV6-2/TRBV6-3 - TGTGCCAGCAGTTACCGGGGTCCAGAAACCCAGCATTTT CASSYRGPETQHF
- TRBJ2-2 TRBV19 - TGTGCCAGTAGTTCTGGGGCGGGGGAGCTGTTTTTT CASSSGAGELFF
- TRBJ1-5 TRBV23-1 - TGCGCCAGCAGTCAATTGGACAGAACAGGACATAGCAATCAGCCCCAGCATTTT CASSQLDRTGHSNQPQHF
TRBD1 TRBJ2-7 TRBV10-3 - TGTGCCACGAAACAGGGGCTCTACGAGCAGTACTTC CATKQGLYEQYF
- TRBJ2-5 TRBV11-2 - TGTGCCAGCAGCGTACAAGAGACCCAGTACTTC CASSVQETQYF
- TRBJ2-2 TRBV12-3/TRBV12-4 - TGTGCCAGCAGTTTAGCCTCCGGGACATTCCATTTT CASSLASGTFHF
- TRBJ2-5 TRBV6-4 - TGTGCCAGCAGTGTTGACAGCCAAGAGACCCAGTACTTC CASSVDSQETQYF
- TRBJ1-2 TRBV3-1/TRBV3-2 - TGTGCCAGCAGCCAAGCAACTACAGGGTTCAGGTATGGCTACACCTTC CASSQATTGFRYGYTF
- TRBJ1-1 TRBV7-9 - TGTGCCAGCAGCCCAGGGGTAGTGGGGGCTGAGACTGAAGCTTTCTTT CASSPGVVGAETEAFF
- TRBJ1-5 TRBV7-2 - TGTGCCAGCAGCTTAGTCCGGGATTATCAGCCCCAGCATTTT CASSLVRDYQPQHF
TRBD1 TRBJ1-2 TRBV4-3 - TGCGCCAGCAGCCAGACCTGGACAGGGATGAATGGCTACACCTTC CASSQTWTGMNGYTF
- TRBJ2-1 TRBV7-9 - TGTGCCAGCAGTTTGGGAGAGTACAATGAGCAGTTCTTC CASSLGEYNEQFF
- TRBJ1-6 TRBV19 - TGTGCCAGCCAGGCGGGGGCCTCCTATAATTCACCCCTCCACTTT CASQAGASYNSPLHF
TRBD1 TRBJ2-5 TRBV11-2 - TGTGCCAGCAGCTACAGGGGCAGCATCGGAGAGACCCAGTACTTC CASSYRGSIGETQYF
- TRBJ2-1 TRBV2 - TGTGCCAGCAGATCGGGATACAATGAGCAGTTCTTC CASRSGYNEQFF
TRBD1 TRBJ1-5 TRBV7-8 - TGTGCCAGCAGCCCCCGGACAGGGAATAGCAATCAGCCCCAGCATTTT CASSPRTGNSNQPQHF
- TRBJ2-7 TRBV2 - TGTGCCAGCAGTGAACCGGTCTCCTACGAGCAGTACTTC CASSEPVSYEQYF
- TRBJ2-2 TRBV7-8 - TGTGCCAGCAGCTTATCGGGAGAGGGCGGGGAGCTGTTTTTT CASSLSGEGGELFF
- TRBJ2-2 TRBV10-3 - TGTGCCATCAGTCCCCTCCGGGAGCTGTTTTTT CAISPLRELFF
TRBD1 TRBJ2-6 TRBV5-1 - TGCGCCAGCAGCTTGGACTTAGGGACAGGCTCTGGGGCCAACGTCCTGACTTTC CASSLDLGTGSGANVLTF
- TRBJ2-1 TRBV29-1 - TGCAGCGTTGATCGGGGGAGCTCCTACAATGAGCAGTTCTTC CSVDRGSSYNEQFF
- TRBJ1-5 TRBV19 - TGTGCCAGTAGTCCCCGGGTTTCCCGGCCCCAGCCCCAGCATTTT CASSPRVSRPQPQHF
TRBD2 TRBJ2-7 TRBV28 - TGTGCCAGCAGCCCAGGCGACAGCGGGGACTCCTACGAGCAGTACTTC CASSPGDSGDSYEQYF
- TRBJ1-2 TRBV7-8 - TGTGCCAGCAGCTCCCTGGGGGCGTCCTCCTATGGCTACACCTTC CASSSLGASSYGYTF
- TRBJ1-2 TRBV2 - TGTGCCAGCAGTGAAGCGCCAGGGTCTGACTATGGCTACACCTTC CASSEAPGSDYGYTF
TRBD2 TRBJ2-1 TRBV4-3 - TGCGCCAGCAGACAGCAATGGGCGGGGGGTTTCTCCAATGAGCAGTTCTTC CASRQQWAGGFSNEQFF
TRBD1 TRBJ1-4 TRBV7-2 - TGTGCCAGCAGCTTAGGCAGGGGGGCTAATGAAAAACTGTTTTTT CASSLGRGANEKLFF
- TRBJ1-1 TRBV28 - TGTGCCAGCAGTTCCCCGCGAGGCAGGAACACTGAAGCTTTCTTT CASSSPRGRNTEAFF
- TRBJ1-1 TRBV7-2 - TGTGCCAGCAGCTTACCCCCAGTAAACACTGAAGCTTTCTTT CASSLPPVNTEAFF
- TRBJ2-3 TRBV11-2 once TGTGCCAGCAGCTTAGGGTCTAGTTGGCAAACAAGCACAGATACGCAGTATTTT CASSLGSSWQTSTDTQYF